These T cell receptor beta chains were read from a single sample in a study of neoadjuvant nivolumab and ipilimumab in lung cancer. Assay: immunoSEQ multiplex PCR; the TCRdb copy retains only in-frame clones and omits some. The sample lists some 37,000 clones, 85% to 90% occurring once. The sequencing here drew on peripheral blood, taken before neoadjuvant nivolumab, alone or with ipilimumab. These receptors originate from an adult with non-small cell lung cancer. Both conserved end residues are part of each CDR3. Fields, in order: V gene, clone size, J gene, D gene, CDR3 DNA, CDR3 protein. A D gene is named only where the DNA matches it firmly. Clone size is given for some rows only: seen once, a few or many times, or a class if the clone is expanded.

V gene: TRBV10-3
clone size: .
J gene: TRBJ2-3
D gene: .
CDR3 DNA: TGTGCCATCAGTGGGGATCTATATACGCAGTATTTT
CDR3 protein: CAISGDLYTQYF

V gene: TRBV4-2
clone size: .
J gene: TRBJ1-2
D gene: .
CDR3 DNA: TGTGCCAGCAGCCAAGAACAGGTTAACTATGGCTACACCTTC
CDR3 protein: CASSQEQVNYGYTF

V gene: TRBV19
clone size: .
J gene: TRBJ2-1
D gene: TRBD2
CDR3 DNA: TGTGCCAGCCAGAGGACTAGCGGGCCGAGCTCCTACAATGAGCAGTTCTTC
CDR3 protein: CASQRTSGPSSYNEQFF

V gene: TRBV6-1
clone size: .
J gene: TRBJ2-7
D gene: TRBD1
CDR3 DNA: TGTGCCAGCCTTGGACAGGGTTTTTACGAGCAGTACTTC
CDR3 protein: CASLGQGFYEQYF

V gene: TRBV7-2
clone size: .
J gene: TRBJ2-4
D gene: .
CDR3 DNA: TGTGCCAGCAGCCCTAGGGTCACTGTCGCCAAAAACATTCAGTACTTC
CDR3 protein: CASSPRVTVAKNIQYF

V gene: TRBV2
clone size: .
J gene: TRBJ2-2
D gene: TRBD2
CDR3 DNA: TGTGCCAGCAGGGTCGGACTAGCGAGCACCGGGGAGCTGTTTTTT
CDR3 protein: CASRVGLASTGELFF

V gene: TRBV30
clone size: .
J gene: TRBJ2-7
D gene: TRBD1
CDR3 DNA: TGTGCCTGGAGTGTACTTACTAGGACAGGACAGCAGTACTTC
CDR3 protein: CAWSVLTRTGQQYF

V gene: TRBV30
clone size: few
J gene: TRBJ2-1
D gene: .
CDR3 DNA: TGTGCCTGGTCAGACAATGAGCAGTTCTTC
CDR3 protein: CAWSDNEQFF

V gene: TRBV30
clone size: .
J gene: TRBJ2-7
D gene: .
CDR3 DNA: TGTGCCTGGAGTGTCGACAGCTCCTACGAGCAGTACTTC
CDR3 protein: CAWSVDSSYEQYF

V gene: TRBV29-1
clone size: .
J gene: TRBJ1-2
D gene: TRBD1
CDR3 DNA: TGCAGCGCCGCACAGGGGCGCTATGGCTACACCTTC
CDR3 protein: CSAAQGRYGYTF

V gene: TRBV5-1
clone size: .
J gene: TRBJ2-6
D gene: TRBD1
CDR3 DNA: TGCGCCAGTAGCCAACAGGGGGCTGGGGCCAACGTCCTGACTTTC
CDR3 protein: CASSQQGAGANVLTF

V gene: TRBV7-3
clone size: .
J gene: TRBJ2-5
D gene: TRBD2
CDR3 DNA: TGTGCCAGCAGCTTAAGCGGGAGGGCCTGGGAGACCCAGTACTTC
CDR3 protein: CASSLSGRAWETQYF

V gene: TRBV30
clone size: .
J gene: TRBJ2-3
D gene: TRBD2
CDR3 DNA: TGTGCCTTGACTAGCGGGAGGCACACAGATACGCAGTATTTT
CDR3 protein: CALTSGRHTDTQYF

V gene: TRBV5-1
clone size: .
J gene: TRBJ1-5
D gene: .
CDR3 DNA: TGCGCCAGCAGCTTTGGGTCAGGGAGCAATCAGCCCCAGCATTTT
CDR3 protein: CASSFGSGSNQPQHF

V gene: TRBV30
clone size: .
J gene: TRBJ2-2
D gene: .
CDR3 DNA: TGTGCCTGGAGCGCCGCGATAGGGGGTTTCGGGGAGCTGTTTTTT
CDR3 protein: CAWSAAIGGFGELFF

V gene: TRBV9
clone size: once
J gene: TRBJ1-4
D gene: .
CDR3 DNA: TGTGCCAGCAGCGTAGCAGACGTCTGGGGTGAAAAACTGTTTTTT
CDR3 protein: CASSVADVWGEKLFF

V gene: TRBV5-4
clone size: .
J gene: TRBJ2-3
D gene: .
CDR3 DNA: TGTGCCAGCAGCTTGACCTCGCGGGGCACAGATACGCAGTATTTT
CDR3 protein: CASSLTSRGTDTQYF

V gene: TRBV19
clone size: .
J gene: TRBJ1-1
D gene: TRBD1
CDR3 DNA: TGTGCCAGTAAAATATGGGATTTAAAAACAGGGGTCGGAACTGAAGCTTTCTTT
CDR3 protein: CASKIWDLKTGVGTEAFF

V gene: TRBV30
clone size: .
J gene: TRBJ2-7
D gene: TRBD2
CDR3 DNA: TGTGCCTGGAGCGCTAGCGGGAATCCCTACGAGCAGTACTTC
CDR3 protein: CAWSASGNPYEQYF

V gene: TRBV25-1
clone size: once
J gene: TRBJ2-1
D gene: TRBD2
CDR3 DNA: TGTGCCAGCAAACCGGGACTAGGACACAATGAGCAGTTCTTC
CDR3 protein: CASKPGLGHNEQFF

V gene: TRBV27
clone size: .
J gene: TRBJ2-5
D gene: TRBD1
CDR3 DNA: TGTGCCAGCAGTCCCTACCGCGTCCGGGACAGGGTTTTCCAAGAGACCCAGTACTTC
CDR3 protein: CASSPYRVRDRVFQETQYF

V gene: TRBV5-4
clone size: .
J gene: TRBJ2-7
D gene: TRBD1
CDR3 DNA: TGTGCCAGCAGTAAAGCACCGGGACAGGGCGTTCGCGAGCAGTACTTC
CDR3 protein: CASSKAPGQGVREQYF

V gene: TRBV23-1
clone size: .
J gene: TRBJ1-2
D gene: .
CDR3 DNA: TGCGCCAGCAGTCAAGCCATTACACCCAACTATGGCTACACCTTC
CDR3 protein: CASSQAITPNYGYTF

V gene: TRBV7-3
clone size: .
J gene: TRBJ2-3
D gene: TRBD1
CDR3 DNA: TGTGCCAGCAGCCTGGGACAGGGAACAGATACGCAGTATTTT
CDR3 protein: CASSLGQGTDTQYF

V gene: TRBV4-1
clone size: .
J gene: TRBJ1-2
D gene: TRBD1
CDR3 DNA: TGCGCCAGCAGCCAGAGTACAGGGGACTATGGCTACACCTTC
CDR3 protein: CASSQSTGDYGYTF

V gene: TRBV7-3
clone size: .
J gene: TRBJ2-3
D gene: .
CDR3 DNA: TGTGCCAGCAGCTTAGACAGATACACAGATACGCAGTATTTT
CDR3 protein: CASSLDRYTDTQYF

V gene: TRBV6-5
clone size: few
J gene: TRBJ2-7
D gene: .
CDR3 DNA: TGTGCCAGCAGACTACGCGAGGACAGCTACGAGCAGTACTTC
CDR3 protein: CASRLREDSYEQYF

V gene: TRBV4-2
clone size: medium-sized
J gene: TRBJ2-7
D gene: TRBD1
CDR3 DNA: TGTGCCAGCAGCCAAGATCCGGGGACAGGCCCCACCGAGCAGTACTTC
CDR3 protein: CASSQDPGTGPTEQYF

V gene: TRBV2
clone size: .
J gene: TRBJ2-7
D gene: .
CDR3 DNA: TGTGCCAGCAGTGTTGCGGGTGGAACCTACGAGCAGTACTTC
CDR3 protein: CASSVAGGTYEQYF

V gene: TRBV5-1
clone size: .
J gene: TRBJ2-5
D gene: .
CDR3 DNA: TGCGCCAGCAGCTTGGTTTCGGAGACCCAGTACTTC
CDR3 protein: CASSLVSETQYF

V gene: TRBV2
clone size: .
J gene: TRBJ2-1
D gene: TRBD1
CDR3 DNA: TGTGCCAGCAGTACTAACCGGGACAGATTTTATAGCTCCTACAATGAGCAGTTCTTC
CDR3 protein: CASSTNRDRFYSSYNEQFF

V gene: TRBV5-1
clone size: .
J gene: TRBJ2-6
D gene: .
CDR3 DNA: TGCGCCAGCAGCGGGGACGGACCCAGCTCTGGGGCCAACGTCCTGACTTTC
CDR3 protein: CASSGDGPSSGANVLTF

V gene: TRBV4-2
clone size: .
J gene: TRBJ2-3
D gene: TRBD2
CDR3 DNA: TGTGCCAGCAGCCAAGATATCAATCGGGGACTAGCGGGAGGAGGAACAGATACGCAGTATTTT
CDR3 protein: CASSQDINRGLAGGGTDTQYF

V gene: TRBV9
clone size: .
J gene: TRBJ2-1
D gene: .
CDR3 DNA: TGTGCCAGCAGCCCAGTAGTTCAAATTACGGGCCTCAATGAGCAGTTCTTC
CDR3 protein: CASSPVVQITGLNEQFF

V gene: TRBV6-4
clone size: .
J gene: TRBJ2-1
D gene: TRBD2
CDR3 DNA: TGTGCCAGCAGTGAGGCTAGCGGGACCTATAATGAGCAGTTCTTC
CDR3 protein: CASSEASGTYNEQFF

V gene: TRBV19
clone size: once
J gene: TRBJ2-1
D gene: .
CDR3 DNA: TGTGCCAGTACCGGGACTCAACACTCCTACAATGAGCAGTTCTTC
CDR3 protein: CASTGTQHSYNEQFF

V gene: TRBV6-5
clone size: .
J gene: TRBJ2-2
D gene: .
CDR3 DNA: TGTGCCAGCACGCTAGCTCGCACCGGGGAGCTGTTTTTT
CDR3 protein: CASTLARTGELFF

V gene: TRBV11-2
clone size: once
J gene: TRBJ1-1
D gene: TRBD1
CDR3 DNA: TGTGCCAGCAGCCGGACAACAGGGGCTTCGAACACTGAAGCTTTCTTT
CDR3 protein: CASSRTTGASNTEAFF

V gene: TRBV7-2
clone size: .
J gene: TRBJ1-5
D gene: TRBD1
CDR3 DNA: TGTGCCAGCAGCTTAGAACAGGGGGCTTGGCAGCCCCAGCATTTT
CDR3 protein: CASSLEQGAWQPQHF

V gene: TRBV5-1
clone size: .
J gene: TRBJ2-5
D gene: TRBD1
CDR3 DNA: TGCGCCAGCAGCTTGTCCGGGGCAGGGGGAAAGGAGCAGTACTTC
CDR3 protein: CASSLSGAGGKEQYF

V gene: TRBV4-2
clone size: .
J gene: TRBJ1-2
D gene: .
CDR3 DNA: TGTGCCAGCAGCCAAGTAACCTATGGCTACACCTTC
CDR3 protein: CASSQVTYGYTF

V gene: TRBV7-2
clone size: .
J gene: TRBJ2-3
D gene: TRBD2
CDR3 DNA: TGTGCCAGCAGCTTACTAGCGGGAGATGCGCAGTATTTT
CDR3 protein: CASSLLAGDAQYF

V gene: TRBV10-3
clone size: .
J gene: TRBJ2-5
D gene: .
CDR3 DNA: TGTGCCATCAGTGAGTCTGTGAAACAAGAGACCCAGTACTTC
CDR3 protein: CAISESVKQETQYF

V gene: TRBV7-2
clone size: .
J gene: TRBJ2-1
D gene: .
CDR3 DNA: TGTGCCAGCAGCTTGTCCAGTCAGGGTAGGGGGCAGTTCTTC
CDR3 protein: CASSLSSQGRGQFF

V gene: TRBV9
clone size: .
J gene: TRBJ2-5
D gene: .
CDR3 DNA: TGTGCCAGCAGCGTACATAATACGTACCAAGAGACCCAGTACTTC
CDR3 protein: CASSVHNTYQETQYF

V gene: TRBV2
clone size: .
J gene: TRBJ1-2
D gene: .
CDR3 DNA: TGTGCCAGCAGTGAGGTGCAGGGACACTATGGCTACACCTTC
CDR3 protein: CASSEVQGHYGYTF

V gene: TRBV5-1
clone size: .
J gene: TRBJ2-5
D gene: TRBD2
CDR3 DNA: TGCGCCAGCAGCTTGGCAGTGACTAGCGGCCAAGAGACCCAGTACTTC
CDR3 protein: CASSLAVTSGQETQYF